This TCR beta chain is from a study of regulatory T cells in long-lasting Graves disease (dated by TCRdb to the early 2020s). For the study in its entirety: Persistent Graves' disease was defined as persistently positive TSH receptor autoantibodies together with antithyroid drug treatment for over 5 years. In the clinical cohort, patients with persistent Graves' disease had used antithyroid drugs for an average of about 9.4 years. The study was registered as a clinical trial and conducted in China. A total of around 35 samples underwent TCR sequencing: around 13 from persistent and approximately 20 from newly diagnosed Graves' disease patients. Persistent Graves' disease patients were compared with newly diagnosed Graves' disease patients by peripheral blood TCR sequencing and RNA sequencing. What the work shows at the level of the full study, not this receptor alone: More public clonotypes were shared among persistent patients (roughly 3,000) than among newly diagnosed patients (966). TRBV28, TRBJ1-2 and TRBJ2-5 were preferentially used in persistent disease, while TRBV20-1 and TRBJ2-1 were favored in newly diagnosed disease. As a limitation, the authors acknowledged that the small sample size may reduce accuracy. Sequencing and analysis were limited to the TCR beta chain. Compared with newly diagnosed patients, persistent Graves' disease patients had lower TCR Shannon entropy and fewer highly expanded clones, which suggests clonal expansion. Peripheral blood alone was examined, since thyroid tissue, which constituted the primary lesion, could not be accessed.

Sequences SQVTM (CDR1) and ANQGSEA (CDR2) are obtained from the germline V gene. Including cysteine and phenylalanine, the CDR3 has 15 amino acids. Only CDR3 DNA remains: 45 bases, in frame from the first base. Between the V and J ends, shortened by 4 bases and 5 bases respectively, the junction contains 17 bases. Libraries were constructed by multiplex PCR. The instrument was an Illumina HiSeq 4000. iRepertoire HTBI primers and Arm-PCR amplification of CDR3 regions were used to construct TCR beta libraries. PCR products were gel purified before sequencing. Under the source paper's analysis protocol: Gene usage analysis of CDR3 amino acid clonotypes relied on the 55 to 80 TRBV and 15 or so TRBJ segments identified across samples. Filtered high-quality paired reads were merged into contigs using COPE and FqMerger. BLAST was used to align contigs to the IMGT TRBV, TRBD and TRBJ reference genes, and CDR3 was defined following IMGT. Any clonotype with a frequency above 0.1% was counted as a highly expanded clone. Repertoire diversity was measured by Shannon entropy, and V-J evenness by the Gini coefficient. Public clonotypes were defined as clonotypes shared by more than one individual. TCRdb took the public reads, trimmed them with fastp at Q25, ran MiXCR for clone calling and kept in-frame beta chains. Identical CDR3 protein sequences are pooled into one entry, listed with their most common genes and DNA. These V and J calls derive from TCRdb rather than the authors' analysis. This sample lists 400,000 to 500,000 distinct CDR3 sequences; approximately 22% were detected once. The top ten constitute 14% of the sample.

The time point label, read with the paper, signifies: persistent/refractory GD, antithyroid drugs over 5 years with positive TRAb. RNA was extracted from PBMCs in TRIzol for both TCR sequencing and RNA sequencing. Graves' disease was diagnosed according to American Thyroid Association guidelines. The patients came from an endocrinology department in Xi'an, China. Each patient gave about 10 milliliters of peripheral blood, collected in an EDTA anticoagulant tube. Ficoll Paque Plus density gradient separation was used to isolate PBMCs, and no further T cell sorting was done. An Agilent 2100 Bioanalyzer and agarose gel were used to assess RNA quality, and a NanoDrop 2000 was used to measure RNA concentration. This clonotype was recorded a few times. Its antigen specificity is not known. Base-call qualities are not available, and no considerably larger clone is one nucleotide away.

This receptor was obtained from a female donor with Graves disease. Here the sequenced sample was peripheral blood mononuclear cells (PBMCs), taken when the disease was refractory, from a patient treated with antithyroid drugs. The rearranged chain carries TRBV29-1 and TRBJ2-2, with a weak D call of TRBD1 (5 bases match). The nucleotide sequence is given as TGCAGCGTTGCAGCGCAGGGCCTTGGGACCGGGGAGCTGTTTTTT. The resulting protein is CSVAAQGLGTGELFF.